This T cell receptor beta chain was found in a study of graft-versus-host responses after intestinal transplantation (dated by TCRdb to the early 2020s). Turning to the overall study: The transplants that recipients got were multivisceral, liver-intestinal, or isolated intestinal. Alloreactive clones were identified by sequencing pre-transplant mixed lymphocyte reaction products and comparing them with unstimulated pre-transplant donor and recipient T cells. Rather than being sequenced by the commercial service, samples from a few later patients were sequenced in-house on an Illumina MiSeq and processed with MiXCR. Donor T cell macrochimerism was defined as a peak of at least 4% donor T cells among recipient peripheral blood mononuclear cells. A cohort of fewer than 25 intestinal transplant recipients, including one retransplant, was enrolled, and a few patients lacking pretransplant specimens were excluded. After intestinal transplantation, graft-versus-host and host-versus-graft alloreactive T cell clones in the graft, circulation and bone marrow were tracked using bulk TCR-beta CDR3 sequencing. Anti-thymocyte globulin induction was given to all recipients, followed by maintenance tacrolimus and steroids for 3 to 4 years. What the work shows at the level of the full study, not this receptor alone: Peak levels of circulating GvH clones were associated with declines in HvG clones early after transplant. High GvH to HvG T cell clonal ratios were observed in the allografts of patients with donor T cell macrochimerism. GvH clones turned up in recipient bone marrow, with some appearing earlier in ileal mucosa or blood, a pattern consistent with an intestinal mucosal origin. The relatively low number and heterogeneity of intestinal transplant patients limited the conclusions.

Based on the germline V gene, the CDR1 and CDR2 sequences are SGHTA and FQGTGA. At the junction V is shortened by 6 bases and J by 2 bases, with 10 bases in between. Reading from cysteine to phenylalanine, the CDR3 counts 13 amino acids. Just CDR3 DNA is preserved here, 39 bases in frame from base 1. The library was generated by the immunoSEQ multiplex PCR assay. Adaptive Biotechnologies carried out high-throughput TCR-beta CDR3 sequencing of genomic DNA for most patients. The authors' pipeline ran thus. TCR sequencing data for 15 to 20 patients were retrieved from Adaptive's ImmunoSEQ software; a few other patients were processed with MiXCR and VDJtools. Because the origin of CDR3 nucleotide sequences shared between donor and recipient could not be assigned, those sequences were removed. To count as alloreactive, a clone needed at least 2-fold expansion over unstimulated cells and a minimum CFSE-low frequency of 0.002% (template counts) or 0.001% (read counts). A clone was considered mappable if detected in the sequenced pre-transplant spleen, lymph node, or MLR CFSE-low populations of the donor or recipient. Cumulative frequency of alloreactive clones was calculated as a percentage of all sequences weighted by copy number. TCRdb retrieved this table from immuneACCESS and kept in-frame rearrangements only. Not all clones are present; in checked studies, unresolved V genes account for under half, and no reason is known for the remainder. The D gene and trimming were derived from the DNA, and the V and J assignments and clone size from that table. The sample table contains some 39,000 clones; only one count was recorded for about 92% of them. Jointly, the top ten make up about 3.6% of the sample.

Blood samples were collected up to 4 times in the first month after transplant and then at least monthly when available. Only a few counts were recorded for this clone. Its antigen has not been determined. It has no much larger one-base neighbor in the sample; base qualities were not kept. The clonotype comes from a human patient who received an intestinal transplant, so some T cells may come from the graft donor. This specimen was PBMCs, taken less than 750 days after intestinal transplantation. The chain is assembled from TRBV7-3 and TRBJ1-1; no D gene call is confident. The CDR3 has the sequence CASSLESNTEAFF. The nucleotides read TGTGCCAGCAGTCTGGAGAGCAACACTGAAGCTTTCTTT.